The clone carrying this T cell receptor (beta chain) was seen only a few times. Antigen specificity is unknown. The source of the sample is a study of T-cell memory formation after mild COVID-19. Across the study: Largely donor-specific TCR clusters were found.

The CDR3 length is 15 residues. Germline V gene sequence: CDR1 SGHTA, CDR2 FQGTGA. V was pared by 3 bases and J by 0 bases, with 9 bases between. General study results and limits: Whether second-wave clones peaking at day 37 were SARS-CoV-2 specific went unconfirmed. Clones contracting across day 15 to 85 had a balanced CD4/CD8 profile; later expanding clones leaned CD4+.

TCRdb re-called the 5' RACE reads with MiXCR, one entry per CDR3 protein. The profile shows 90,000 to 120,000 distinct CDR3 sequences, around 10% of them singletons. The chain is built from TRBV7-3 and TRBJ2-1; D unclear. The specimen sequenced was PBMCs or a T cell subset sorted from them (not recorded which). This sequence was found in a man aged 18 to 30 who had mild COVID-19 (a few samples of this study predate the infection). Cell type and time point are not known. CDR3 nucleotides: TGTGCCAGCAGCTTCTCGGCTAGCTCCTACAATGAGCAGTTCTTC. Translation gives CASSFSASSYNEQFF.